This T cell receptor (beta chain) stems from a study of CD8+CD57+ T cells in acquired aplastic anemia. Study-wide context: Mean DNA quantity obtained from sorted CD4+ and CD8+ cells was 2.5 to 4 ug.

Whoever was chosen for sequencing had shown CD8+CD57+ cell expansion by flow cytometry. V gave up 2 bases and J gave up 4 bases, with 8 bases separating them. Germline V gives CDR1 MNHEY, CDR2 SVGAGI. This CDR3 has 13 amino acids. TCR beta VDJ and CDR3 profiles were obtained from a genomic DNA template. TCRdb called the reads again in MiXCR, with one record for every CDR3 protein. The sample records about 180,000 distinct CDR3 sequences, almost 50% being singletons. Sequencing used sorted CD4+, CD8+, or CD8+CD57+ T cells (not recorded which) from PBMCs. This chain connects TRBV6-5 to TRBJ1-1; D gene ambiguous. This receptor was identified in a human donor with aplastic anemia. The CDR3 nucleotides read TGTGCCAGCAGTTACGGGCGAAGCACTGAAGCTTTCTTT. It codes for CASSYGRSTEAFF.